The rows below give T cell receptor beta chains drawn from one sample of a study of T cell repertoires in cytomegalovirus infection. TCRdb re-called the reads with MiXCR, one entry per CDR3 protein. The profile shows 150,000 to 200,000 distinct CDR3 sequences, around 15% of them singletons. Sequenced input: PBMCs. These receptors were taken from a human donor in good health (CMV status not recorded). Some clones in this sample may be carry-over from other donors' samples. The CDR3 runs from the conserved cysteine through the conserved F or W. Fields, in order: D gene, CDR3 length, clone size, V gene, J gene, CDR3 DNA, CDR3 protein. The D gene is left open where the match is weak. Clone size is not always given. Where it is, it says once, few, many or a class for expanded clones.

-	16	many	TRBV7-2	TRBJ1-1	TGTGCCAGCAGCTTACGTATAACCAGGGAGGAGGCTGAAGCTTTCTTT	CASSLRITREEAEAFF
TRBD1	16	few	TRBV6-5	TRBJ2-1	TGTGCCAGCAGTACCACCCGGGACAGGGGCATCAATGAGCAGTTCTTC	CASSTTRDRGINEQFF
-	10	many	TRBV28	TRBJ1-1	TGTGGGCTCAAACGTTACGAAGCTTTCTTT	CGLKRYEAFF
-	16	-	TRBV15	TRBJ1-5	TGTGCCACCAGCAGAGGAGCGGGGGGTCGCAATCAGCCCCAGCATTTT	CATSRGAGGRNQPQHF
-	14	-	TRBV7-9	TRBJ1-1	TGTGCCAGCAGCTTAGCCGAGTTGAACACTGAAGCTTTCTTT	CASSLAELNTEAFF
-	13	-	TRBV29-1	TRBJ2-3	TGCAGCGGGGAAGGGCGCTACACAGATACGCAGTATTTT	CSGEGRYTDTQYF
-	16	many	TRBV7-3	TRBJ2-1	TGTGCCAGCAGCTTAAGGACGGCGAGCTCCTACAATGAGCAGTTCTTC	CASSLRTASSYNEQFF
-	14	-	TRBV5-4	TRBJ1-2	TGTGCCAGCAGCCCAGCACAGGAAAACTATGGCTACACCTTC	CASSPAQENYGYTF
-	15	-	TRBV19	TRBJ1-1	TGTGACAGTAGTCCCCGGACAGAGAGGGACACTGAAGCTTTCTTT	CDSSPRTERDTEAFF
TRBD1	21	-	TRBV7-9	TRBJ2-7	TGTGCCAGCAGCCCCGAAACCACTCTGGGGCAGGGGGAGAGGGGGAACTACGAGCAGTACTTC	CASSPETTLGQGERGNYEQYF
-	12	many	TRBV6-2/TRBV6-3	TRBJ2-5	TGTGCCAGCAGTCCAGCGGACGAGACCCAGTACTTC	CASSPADETQYF
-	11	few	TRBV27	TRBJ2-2	TGTGCCAGCACCTCGGGCGGGGAGCTGTTTTTT	CASTSGGELFF
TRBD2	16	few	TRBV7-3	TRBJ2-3	TGTGCCAGCAGCCCTAGGACTAGCTCCTCCACAGATACGCAGTATTTT	CASSPRTSSSTDTQYF
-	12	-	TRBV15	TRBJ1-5	TGTGCAGCCGGGGGTAGCAATCAGCCCCAGCATTTT	CAAGGSNQPQHF
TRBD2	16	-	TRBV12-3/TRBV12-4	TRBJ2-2	TGTGCCAGCATCACTCCGGGACTAGGGAACACCGGGGAGCTGTTTTTT	CASITPGLGNTGELFF
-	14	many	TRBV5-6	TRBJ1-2	TGTGCCAGCACCTTGCCGGAACCTAACTATGGCTACACCTTC	CASTLPEPNYGYTF
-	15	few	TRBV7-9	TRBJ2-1	TGTGCCAGCAGCTTGGGGGGGGGGCCTGCTAATGAGCAGTTCTTC	CASSLGGGPANEQFF
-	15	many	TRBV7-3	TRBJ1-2	TGTGCCAGCAGCTTAGGGGGCGCGAGTAACTATGGCTACACCTTC	CASSLGGASNYGYTF
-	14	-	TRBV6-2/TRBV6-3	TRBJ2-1	TGTGCCAGCAGTCTTGGGACTCCCTACAATGAGCAGTTCTTC	CASSLGTPYNEQFF
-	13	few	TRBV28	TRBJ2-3	TGTGCCAGCAGGATAGACCCTGCGGGGACGCAGTATTTT	CASRIDPAGTQYF
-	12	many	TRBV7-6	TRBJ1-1	TGTGCCAGCAGCTTCTTCGGTGGTGAAGCTTTCTTT	CASSFFGGEAFF
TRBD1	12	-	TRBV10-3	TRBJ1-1	TGTGCCATCAAGACAGGGCCCACTGAAGCTTTCTTT	CAIKTGPTEAFF
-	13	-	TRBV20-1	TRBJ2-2	TGCAGTGCTCCCGGCGCGAACACCGGGGAGCTGTTTTTT	CSAPGANTGELFF
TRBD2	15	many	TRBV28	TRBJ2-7	TGTGCCAGCAGTACACATAGCGGGAGTGGGTCCGAGCAGTACTTC	CASSTHSGSGSEQYF
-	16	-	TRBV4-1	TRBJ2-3	TGCGCCAGCAGCCAAGATCGGGAGCGTAGCACAGATACGCAGTATTTT	CASSQDRERSTDTQYF
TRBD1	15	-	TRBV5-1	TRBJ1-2	TGCGCCAGCAGCTTGGGACAGGGGGGAAGCTATGGCTACACCTTC	CASSLGQGGSYGYTF
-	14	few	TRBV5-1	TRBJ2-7	TGCGCCAGCAGCTCTCTGACAGGAGGTTACGAGCAGTACTTC	CASSSLTGGYEQYF
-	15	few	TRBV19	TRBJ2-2	TGTGCCAGTAGTGCAGTGCCTTCGAACACCGGGGAGCTGTTTTTT	CASSAVPSNTGELFF
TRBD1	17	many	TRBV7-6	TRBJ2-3	TGTGCCAGCAGCCCGTACCTGGGACAGTTCGACACAGATACGCAGTATTTT	CASSPYLGQFDTDTQYF
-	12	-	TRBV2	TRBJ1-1	TGTGCCAGCAGGACGGACAACCTTGAAGCTTTCTTT	CASRTDNLEAFF
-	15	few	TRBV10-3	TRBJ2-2	TGTGCCATCAGTGAGTCGGATGGGTACACCGGGGAGCTGTTTTTT	CAISESDGYTGELFF
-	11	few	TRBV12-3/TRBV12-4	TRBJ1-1	TGTGCCAGCAGTGTAGACATTGAAGCTTTCTTT	CASSVDIEAFF
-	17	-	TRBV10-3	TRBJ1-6	TGTGCCATCAGTGATTCAGAGGTGATGCCTTCGAATTCACCCCTCCACTTT	CAISDSEVMPSNSPLHF
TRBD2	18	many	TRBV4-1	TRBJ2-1	TGCGCCAGCAGCCTCGTGGGACTAGCGGCTAGCTCCTACAATGAGCAGTTCTTC	CASSLVGLAASSYNEQFF
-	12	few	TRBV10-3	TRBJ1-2	TGTGCCATGTCTTCCGGGGGGCTTGGCTACACCTTC	CAMSSGGLGYTF
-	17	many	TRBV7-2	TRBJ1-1	TGTGCCAGCAGCTTAACATTTGACCCTCGGAGGGACACTGAAGCTTTCTTT	CASSLTFDPRRDTEAFF
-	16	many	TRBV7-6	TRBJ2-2	TGTGCCAGCAGCGTCGAACGGCTAGAGAACACCGGGGAGCTGTTTTTT	CASSVERLENTGELFF
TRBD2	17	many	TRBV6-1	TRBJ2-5	TGTGCCAGCAGTCCCGGGACTAGCGGGAGACGAAAAGAGATCCAGTACTTC	CASSPGTSGRRKEIQYF
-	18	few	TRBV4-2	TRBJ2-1	TGTGCCAGCAGCCAATCTATGGGGCTACAGCGACACCTCAATGAGCAGTTCTTC	CASSQSMGLQRHLNEQFF
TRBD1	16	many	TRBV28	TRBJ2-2	TGTGCCAGCAGTTTATGGCAGGGGGTGAACACCGGGGAGCTGTTTTTT	CASSLWQGVNTGELFF
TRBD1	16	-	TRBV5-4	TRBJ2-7	TGTGCCAGCAGCCGGGACAGGGCCACTTCTTCCTACGAGCAGTACTTC	CASSRDRATSSYEQYF
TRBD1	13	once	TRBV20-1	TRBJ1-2	TGCAGTGCTCGTAGGGACAGCAGCCACGGCTACACCTTC	CSARRDSSHGYTF
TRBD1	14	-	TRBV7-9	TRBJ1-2	TGTGCCAGCAGCCTGGGACAGGAGTCCTATGGCCACACCTTC	CASSLGQESYGHTF
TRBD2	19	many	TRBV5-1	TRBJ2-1	TGCGCCAGCAGCCAGCCCGGGACTAGCGGAGTAGGCTCCTACAATGAGCAGTTCTTC	CASSQPGTSGVGSYNEQFF
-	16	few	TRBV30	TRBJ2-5	TGTGCCTGGAGCGCCCCGATGGACGTATTGGGGGAGACCCAGTACTTC	CAWSAPMDVLGETQYF
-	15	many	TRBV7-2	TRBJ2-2	TGTGCCAGCAGCTTATTTCTCATAAAAGTCGGGGAGCTGTTTTTT	CASSLFLIKVGELFF